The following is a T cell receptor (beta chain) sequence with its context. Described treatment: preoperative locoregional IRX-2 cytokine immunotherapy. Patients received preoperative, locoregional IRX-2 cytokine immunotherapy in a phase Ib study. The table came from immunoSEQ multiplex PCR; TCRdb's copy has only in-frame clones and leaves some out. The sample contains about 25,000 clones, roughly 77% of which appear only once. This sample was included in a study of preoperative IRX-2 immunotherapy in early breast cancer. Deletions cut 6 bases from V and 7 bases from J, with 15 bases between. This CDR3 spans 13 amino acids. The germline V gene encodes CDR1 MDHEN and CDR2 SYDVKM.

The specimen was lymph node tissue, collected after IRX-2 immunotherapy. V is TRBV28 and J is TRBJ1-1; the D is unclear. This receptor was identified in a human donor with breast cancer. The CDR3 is CASSKSGLGEAFF. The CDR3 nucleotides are TGTGCCAGCAGCAAGTCCGGTCTTGGTGAAGCTTTCTTT.